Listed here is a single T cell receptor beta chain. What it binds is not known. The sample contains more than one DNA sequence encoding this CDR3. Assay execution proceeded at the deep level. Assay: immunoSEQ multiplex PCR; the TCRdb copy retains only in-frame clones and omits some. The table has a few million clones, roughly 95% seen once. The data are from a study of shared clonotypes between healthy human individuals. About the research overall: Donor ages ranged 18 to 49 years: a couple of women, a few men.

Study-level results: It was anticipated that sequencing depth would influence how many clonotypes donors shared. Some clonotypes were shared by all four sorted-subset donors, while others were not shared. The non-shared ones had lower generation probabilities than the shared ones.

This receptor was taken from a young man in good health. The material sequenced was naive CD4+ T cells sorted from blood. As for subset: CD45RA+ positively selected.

The CDR3 nucleotides are TGCAGCGTGGGGACAAACTCCTACGAGCAGTACTTC. Translating gives CSVGTNSYEQYF. The J gene is TRBJ2-7, the V gene TRBV29-1; D is perhaps TRBD1 (6 bases). Germline CDR1 is SQVTM and CDR2 is ANQGSEA. CDR3 length: 12 residues. V gave up 6 bases and J gave up 0 bases, with 9 bases separating them.